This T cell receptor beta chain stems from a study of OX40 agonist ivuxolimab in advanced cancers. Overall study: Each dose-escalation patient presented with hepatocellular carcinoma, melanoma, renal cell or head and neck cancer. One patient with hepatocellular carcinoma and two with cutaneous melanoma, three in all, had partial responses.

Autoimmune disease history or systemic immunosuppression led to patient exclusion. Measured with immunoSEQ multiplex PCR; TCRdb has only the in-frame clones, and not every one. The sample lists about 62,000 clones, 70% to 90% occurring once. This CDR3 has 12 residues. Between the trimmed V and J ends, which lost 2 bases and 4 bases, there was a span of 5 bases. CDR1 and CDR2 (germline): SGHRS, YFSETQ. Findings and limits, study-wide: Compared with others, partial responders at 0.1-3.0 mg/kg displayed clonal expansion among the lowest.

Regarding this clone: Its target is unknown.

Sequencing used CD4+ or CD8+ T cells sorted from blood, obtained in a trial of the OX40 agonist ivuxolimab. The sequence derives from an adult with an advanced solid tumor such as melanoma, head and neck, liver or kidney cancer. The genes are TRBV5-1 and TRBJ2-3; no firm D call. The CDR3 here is CASSFSADTQYF. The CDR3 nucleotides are TGCGCCAGCAGCTTCAGTGCAGATACGCAGTATTTT.